This T cell receptor (beta chain) was sequenced during a study of blood T cell repertoires in COVID-19. Looking at the study overall: COVID-19 samples from acute and convalescent phases originated in the United States, Italy and Spain. The analysed material was cDNA or gDNA that came from T cells, B-cell-depleted T cells, or PBMCs.

On this clone: One junction end does not reproduce the germline sequence, and a read error may be involved.

This table comes from immunoSEQ multiplex PCR, and its TCRdb copy is limited to in-frame clones, with some not included. The sample holds some 110,000 clones, roughly 86% seen once. CDR3 length: 15 amino acids. CDR1 and CDR2 from the germline V gene are LGHDT and YNNKEL (reference sequence). V and J are TRBV3-1 (or the pseudogene TRBV3-2) and TRBJ2-7, with 11 positions matching TRBD2. The sequence derives from a man between 40 and 49 years old with acute or convalescent COVID-19. The sequencing input was peripheral blood. CDR3 sequence: CASSPEVSSGRFLHF. In DNA form, the CDR3 reads TGTGCCAGCAGCCCAGAGGTTTCTAGCGGGAGGTTCTTGCACTTC.